This T cell receptor beta chain was found in a study of cytomegalovirus exposure and HLA in healthy donors. The study's findings and limits: In a later analysis, DRB1 alleles had the most associated TCRs; HLA-C alleles the fewest. Generally TCR sequences proved uncommon, though certain public TCRs appeared in numerous donors. Looking again later, the authors saw that most CMV-associated TCR beta chains seemed HLA-restricted. It was assumed in the presence/absence analyses that sequencing depth was roughly uniform across donors.

With respect to this clone: Its matching antigen is unknown.

The PCR was carried out with 60 Vbeta primers and 13 Jbeta primers. Libraries were prepared by immunoSEQ multiplex PCR; TCRdb keeps only in-frame clonotypes and omits some of them. The table records around 120,000 clones, less than 85% of them present only once. Sequencing input: PBMCs. This clonotype was obtained from a man aged 30 to 45 in good health and CMV-seronegative.

CDR3 sequence: CASSLVADYYEQYF. The DNA of the CDR3 is TGCGCCAGCAGCTTGGTCGCAGACTACTACGAGCAGTACTTC. V and J are TRBV5-1 and TRBJ2-7; tentatively, D is TRBD2 (5 bases). Germline V CDR1 and CDR2: SGHRS, YFSETQ. The V end was cut by 0 bases, the J end by 3 bases, with 10 bases between. This CDR3 is built from 14 residues. The full variable domain, with the rest looked up from reference TRBV5-1 and TRBJ2-7, is KAGVTQTPRYLIKTRGQQVTLSCSPISGHRSVSWYQQTPGQGLQFLFEYFSETQRNKGNFPGRFSGRQFSNSRSEMNVSTLELGDSALYLCASSLVADYYEQYFGPGTRLTVT.